The 9 T cell receptor beta chains in this list originate from one sample, sequenced in a study of neurological immune-mediated disorders. TCRdb fed the 5' RACE reads into MiXCR, producing one record per CDR3 protein. This sample carries some 60,000 distinct CDR3 sequences, around 5% of them seen once, and the ten largest clones take approximately 3.5%. What was sequenced was PBMCs. These receptors came from a woman aged 50 to 60 with multiple sclerosis.

This clonotype was detected many times. This sequence joins TRBV5-6 and TRBJ2-1, with 8 bases aligning to TRBD2. From germline, CDR1 is SGHDT and CDR2 YYEEEE. CDR3 length: 13 amino acids. Trimming removed 7 bases from V and 1 base from J; junction bases left unmatched: 1. The CDR3 DNA is TGTGCCAGCCGGGGGGGATCCTACAATGAGCAGTTCTTC. It translates to CASRGGSYNEQFF.

This clonotype appeared many times. The gene calls are TRBV5-1 and TRBJ2-5; D remains ambiguous. CDR3 length: 14 residues. V lost 0 bases and J 1 base, leaving 7 bases between the germline ends. Germline assignment: CDR1 SGHRS and CDR2 YFSETQ. In DNA form, the CDR3 reads TGCGCCAGCAGCTTGGCTGAACCCCAAGAGACCCAGTACTTC. Protein product: CASSLAEPQETQYF.

The chain uses TRBV5-1 and TRBJ2-5; tentative D call: TRBD2 (5 bases). Germline CDR1 reads SGHRS; CDR2 reads YFSETQ. CDR3 length equals 13 residues. V was clipped by 3 bases and J by 5 bases, with 11 bases between them. Written as DNA, the CDR3 is TGCGCCAGCAGCTCGGGAAAAAGGGAGACCCAGTACTTC. It specifies CASSSGKRETQYF.

Many counts were recorded for this clonotype. The chain links TRBV4-1 to TRBJ1-2, with TRBD1 identical over 7 bases. The ends lost 3 bases at V and 4 bases at J; junction bases unmatched: 14. The length of the CDR3 is 17 residues. Germline V gene data show CDR1 as MGHRA and CDR2 as YSYEKL. The CDR3 DNA reads as TGCGCCAGCAGCCACCGTGGACAGGCTAAACGCGGCTATGGCTACACCTTC. This encodes CASSHRGQAKRGYGYTF.

This clonotype was seen at least ten times. The rearrangement links TRBV6-2 or TRBV6-3 to TRBJ1-2; 9 positions agree with TRBD1. In germline, CDR1 is MNHEY, CDR2 SVGEGT. This CDR3 is built from 14 residues. The V and J ends lost 4 bases and 5 bases, in that order; junction bases with no gene match: 5. CDR3 sequence: CASSFRDRVYGYTF. The CDR3 DNA reads TGTGCCAGCAGTTTCCGGGACAGGGTGTATGGCTACACCTTC.

This clonotype appeared many times. This chain joins TRBV18 and TRBJ1-1; perhaps TRBD1 as D (6 bases). The V gene's germline CDR1 is KGHSH and CDR2 LQKENI. This CDR3 contains 13 residues. With 3 bases removed from V and 5 bases from J, the gap between germline ends came to 10 bases. CDR3 nucleotides: TGTGCCAGCTCACCGTCACAGGGAACTGAAGCTTTCTTT. Protein product: CASSPSQGTEAFF. The variable domain in full, completed from reference TRBV18 and TRBJ1-1, reads NAGVMQNPRHLVRRRGQEARLRCSPMKGHSHVYWYRQLPEEGLKFMVYLQKENIIDESGMPKERFSAEFPKEGPSILRIQQVVRGDSAAYFCASSPSQGTEAFFGQGTRLTVV.

This clonotype has at least ten counts. The rearrangement joins TRBV4-1 to TRBJ2-3; D ambiguous. With 2 bases removed from V and 9 bases from J, the gap between germline ends came to 9 bases. The CDR3 covers 12 residues. The germline V gene encodes CDR1 MGHRA and CDR2 YSYEKL. The CDR3 protein is CASSQIAMTQYF. The CDR3 region has the DNA TGCGCCAGCAGCCAAATTGCTATGACGCAGTATTTT.

This clonotype was counted at least ten times. This chain joins TRBV20-1 and TRBJ2-1, with D maybe TRBD2 (5 bases). The CDR3 is 14 amino acids. Trimming removed 4 bases from V and 3 bases from J, with 13 bases in between. CDR1 DFQATT and CDR2 SNEGSKA come from the germline V gene (reference sequence). CDR3 DNA: TGCAGTGCTATGGCTAGCCACGTCTACAATGAGCAGTTCTTC. It translates to CSAMASHVYNEQFF.

This clonotype was seen only a few times. The chain links TRBV5-1 to TRBJ2-3; TRBD2 agrees at 7 bases. Germline V gene lookup returns CDR1 SGHRS and CDR2 YFSETQ. Trimming removed 4 bases from V and 2 bases from J; junction bases left unmatched: 4. This CDR3 has 14 residues. The CDR3 protein is CASSPGDYTDTQYF. CDR3 nucleotides: TGCGCCAGCAGCCCCGGGGACTACACAGATACGCAGTATTTT.